The 13 T cell receptor beta chains presented below share a single source sample, sequenced in a study of STAT5B mutations in CD4+ large granular lymphocyte leukemia. Profiling relied on immunoSEQ multiplex PCR, and the TCRdb table lists in-frame clones only, not all of them. The table has tens of thousands of clones, around 75% seen once. The material sequenced was CD4+ T cells from blood buffy coats. Receptors were obtained from a human donor in good health.

The V gene is TRBV6-5, the J gene TRBJ2-7; no firm D call. This CDR3 is built from 13 residues. Looked up from germline, CDR1 is MNHEY and CDR2 is SVGAGI. V lost 8 bases and J 5 bases, leaving 16 bases between the germline ends. The CDR3 DNA reads as TGTGCCAGCTCTTGGCGACTGGGTGACGAGCAGTACTTC. This codes for CASSWRLGDEQYF.

Turning to this clone: At one of its ends the junction is not consistent with the germline gene, which may arise from a read error. This sequence joins TRBV30 and TRBJ2-3, with 9 bases matching TRBD2. The CDR3 extends over 14 amino acids. Germline CDR1 GTSNPN, CDR2 SVGIG (reference sequence). The CDR3 loop is CAWGVAGGTDTQYF. DNA of the CDR3: TGTGCCTGGGGTGTAGCGGGGGGCACAGATACGCAGTATTTT.

This rearrangement joins TRBV11-2 to TRBJ2-3; tentative D call: TRBD2 (6 bases). The V and J ends lost 0 bases and 0 bases respectively, with 10 bases between them. The CDR3 covers 16 residues. Per germline, CDR1 SGHAT and CDR2 FQNNGV. CDR3 coding DNA: TGTGCCAGCAGCTTAGAGACTAGTTTGAGCACAGATACGCAGTATTTT. It specifies CASSLETSLSTDTQYF.

This chain connects TRBV7-8 to TRBJ2-7; D perhaps matches TRBD2 (6 bases). In germline, CDR1 is SGHVS, CDR2 FQNEAQ. This CDR3 has 15 amino acids. Trimming removed 1 base at V and 6 bases at J, with 16 bases between. DNA of the CDR3: TGTGCCAGCAGCTTAGAGGGGCGGGATGGCGGCGAGCAGTACTTC. Amino acid sequence: CASSLEGRDGGEQYF.

This clone was seen a handful of times. The DNA for the CDR3 is TGTGCCAGCAGCGGGACAGCGGGTTGGCAAGAGACCCAGTACTTC. Amino acid sequence: CASSGTAGWQETQYF. The J gene is TRBJ2-5, the V gene TRBV9, with D perhaps assigned TRBD1 or TRBD2 (6 bases each). V gave up 3 bases and J gave up 2 bases, with 14 bases separating them. Germline CDR1 and CDR2: SGDLS and YYNGEE. The CDR3 covers 15 residues.

The chain couples TRBV27 to TRBJ2-7; D remains unclear. There are 15 residues in the CDR3. V gave up 2 bases and J gave up 7 bases, with 18 bases separating them. Germline V gene sequence: CDR1 MNHEY, CDR2 SMNVEV (reference sequence). CDR3 in amino acids: CASSLTGPPVGEQYF. The DNA for the CDR3 is TGTGCCAGCAGTTTAACCGGGCCGCCTGTGGGGGAGCAGTACTTC.

This clone has only a few counts. V usage is TRBV10-2 and J usage is TRBJ2-1, with TRBD2 matching 10 bases. V was pared by 6 bases and J by 9 bases, with 8 bases of the junction left unmatched. CDR3 size: 14 residues. CDR1 is WSHSY and CDR2 is SAAADI in the germline V gene. The CDR3 sequence: CASRPAGGPVEQFF. CDR3 DNA: TGCGCCAGCAGACCAGCGGGAGGGCCCGTTGAGCAGTTCTTC.

The genes are TRBV19 and TRBJ2-5; D uncertain. Between the trimmed V and J ends, which lost 8 bases and 5 bases, there was a span of 15 bases. From germline, CDR1 is LNHDA and CDR2 SQIVND (reference sequence). The CDR3 loop spans 13 amino acids. DNA for the CDR3: TGTGCCAGTGGTACGAGGCCGGGCGAGACCCAGTACTTC. Protein: CASGTRPGETQYF.

This chain links TRBV5-1 with TRBJ2-3; D gene unclear. This CDR3 spans 12 amino acids. The V gene's germline CDR1 is SGHRS and CDR2 YFSETQ. Trimming took 4 bases from V and 9 from J, leaving 12 bases between them. In nucleotides, the CDR3 is TGCGCCAGCAGCGAAGAACTCTCAACGCAGTATTTT. It is translated as CASSEELSTQYF.

This clone is medium-sized (0.01 to 0.1%) within its sample. The chain combines TRBV2 with TRBJ2-7; 7 bases agree with TRBD1. This CDR3 has 12 amino acids. Germline values: CDR1 SNHLY, CDR2 FYNNEI. V gave up 4 bases and J gave up 6 bases; unmatched junction bases: 3. DNA of the CDR3: TGTGCCAGCAGTGGACAGGGATTCGAGCAGTACTTC. Amino acids: CASSGQGFEQYF.

This clone was found a few times. The chain carries TRBV28 and TRBJ2-1; no reliable D call. The CDR3 covers 16 residues. Germline V CDR1 and CDR2: MDHEN, SYDVKM. V was trimmed by 7 bases and J by 0 bases, leaving 16 bases between them. The CDR3 loop reads CASTFAVSISYNEQFF. CDR3 coding DNA: TGTGCCAGCACTTTCGCTGTCTCTATCTCCTACAATGAGCAGTTCTTC.

The chain uses TRBV27 and TRBJ1-3; D remains unclear. Germline V CDR1 and CDR2: MNHEY, SMNVEV (reference sequence). Trimming removed 5 bases at V and 0 bases at J, with 5 bases between. The CDR3 is 13 residues long. For the CDR3, the DNA is TGTGCCAGCAGTCTCAGCTCTGGAAACACCATATATTTT. Encoded protein: CASSLSSGNTIYF.

The CDR3 bases are TGTGCCAGCAGTTACTCTAGGGCCACCGGGGAGCTGTTTTTT. Translated: CASSYSRATGELFF. This chain links TRBV6-5 with TRBJ2-2; D remains ambiguous. V lost 0 bases, J lost 4 bases, and 6 bases lay in between. This CDR3 region has 14 residues. Looked up from germline, CDR1 is MNHEY and CDR2 is SVGAGI.